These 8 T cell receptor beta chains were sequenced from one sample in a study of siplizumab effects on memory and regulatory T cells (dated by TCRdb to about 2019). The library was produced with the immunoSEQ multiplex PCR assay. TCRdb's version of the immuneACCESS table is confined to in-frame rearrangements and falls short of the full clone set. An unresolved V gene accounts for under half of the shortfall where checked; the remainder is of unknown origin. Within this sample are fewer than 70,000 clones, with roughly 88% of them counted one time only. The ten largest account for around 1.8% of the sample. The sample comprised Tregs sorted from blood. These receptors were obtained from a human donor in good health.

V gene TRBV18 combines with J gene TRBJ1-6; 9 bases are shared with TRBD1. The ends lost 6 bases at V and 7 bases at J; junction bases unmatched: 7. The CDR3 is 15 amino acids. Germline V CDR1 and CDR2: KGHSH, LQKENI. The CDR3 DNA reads TGTGCCAGCTCTCCCTTACAGGGGGCGAATTCACCCCTCCACTTT. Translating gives CASSPLQGANSPLHF. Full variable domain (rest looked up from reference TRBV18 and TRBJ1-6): NAGVMQNPRHLVRRRGQEARLRCSPMKGHSHVYWYRQLPEEGLKFMVYLQKENIIDESGMPKERFSAEFPKEGPSILRIQQVVRGDSAAYFCASSPLQGANSPLHFGNGTRLTVT.

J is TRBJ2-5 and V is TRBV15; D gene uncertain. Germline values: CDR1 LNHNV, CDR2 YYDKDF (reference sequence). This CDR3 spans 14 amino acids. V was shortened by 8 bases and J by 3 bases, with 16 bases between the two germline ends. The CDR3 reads CATGQVNLKETQYF. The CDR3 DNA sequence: TGTGCCACCGGGCAGGTCAATCTGAAAGAGACCCAGTACTTC.

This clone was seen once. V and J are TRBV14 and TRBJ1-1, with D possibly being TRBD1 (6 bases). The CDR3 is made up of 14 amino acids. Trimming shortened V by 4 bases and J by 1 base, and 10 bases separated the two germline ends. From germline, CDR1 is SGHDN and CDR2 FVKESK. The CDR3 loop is CASSRVGQNTEAFF. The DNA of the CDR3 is TGTGCCAGCAGCCGGGTGGGACAGAACACTGAAGCTTTCTTT.

The CDR3 sequence is CASSPPGRGAKGTDTQYF. The CDR3 DNA reads TGTGCCAGCTCACCACCGGGGAGGGGCGCGAAAGGCACAGATACGCAGTATTTT. The chain uses TRBV18 and TRBJ2-3, with 7 nucleotides matching TRBD2. CDR1 and CDR2 (germline): KGHSH, LQKENI. The CDR3 consists of 18 residues. V shed 0 bases and J 1 base; nucleotides not matched to a gene: 10. The entire variable domain, with the rest obtained from reference TRBV18 and TRBJ2-3, is as follows: NAGVMQNPRHLVRRRGQEARLRCSPMKGHSHVYWYRQLPEEGLKFMVYLQKENIIDESGMPKERFSAEFPKEGPSILRIQQVVRGDSAAYFCASSPPGRGAKGTDTQYFGPGTRLTVL.

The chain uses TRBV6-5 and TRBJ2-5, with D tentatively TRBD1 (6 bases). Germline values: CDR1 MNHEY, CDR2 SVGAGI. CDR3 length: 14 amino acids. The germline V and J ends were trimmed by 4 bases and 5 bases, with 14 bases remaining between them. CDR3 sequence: CASSWIYRDETQYF. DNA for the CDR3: TGTGCCAGCAGTTGGATTTACAGGGACGAGACCCAGTACTTC.

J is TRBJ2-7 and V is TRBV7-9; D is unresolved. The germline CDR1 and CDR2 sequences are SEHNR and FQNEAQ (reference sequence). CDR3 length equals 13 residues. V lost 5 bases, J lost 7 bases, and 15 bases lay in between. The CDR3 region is CASSNPFMTEQYF. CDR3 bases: TGTGCCAGCAGCAACCCTTTTATGACAGAGCAGTACTTC.

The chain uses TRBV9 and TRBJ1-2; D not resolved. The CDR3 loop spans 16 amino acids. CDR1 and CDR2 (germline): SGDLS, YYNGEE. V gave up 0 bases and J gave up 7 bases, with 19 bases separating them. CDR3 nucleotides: TGTGCCAGCAGCGTAGCTCGAAGAGGGTCACGGGGTGGCTACACCTTC. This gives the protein CASSVARRGSRGGYTF.

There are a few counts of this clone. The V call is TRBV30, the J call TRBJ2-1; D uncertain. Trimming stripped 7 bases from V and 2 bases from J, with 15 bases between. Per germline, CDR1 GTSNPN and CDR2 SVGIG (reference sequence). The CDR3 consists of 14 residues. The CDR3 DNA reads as TGTGCCTACACTCCAGTCGAAACCTACAATGAGCAGTTCTTC. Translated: CAYTPVETYNEQFF.